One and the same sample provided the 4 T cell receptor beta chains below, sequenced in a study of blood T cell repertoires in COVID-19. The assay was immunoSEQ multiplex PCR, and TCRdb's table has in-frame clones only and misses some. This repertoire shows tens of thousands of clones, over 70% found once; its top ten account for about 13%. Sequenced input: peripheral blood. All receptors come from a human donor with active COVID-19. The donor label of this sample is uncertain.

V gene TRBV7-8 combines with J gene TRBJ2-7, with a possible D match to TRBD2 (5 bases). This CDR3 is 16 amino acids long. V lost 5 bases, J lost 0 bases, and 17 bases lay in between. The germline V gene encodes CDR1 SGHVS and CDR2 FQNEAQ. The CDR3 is CASSPALRESSYEQYF. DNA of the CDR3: TGTGCCAGCAGCCCAGCCCTTAGGGAGAGCTCCTACGAGCAGTACTTC.

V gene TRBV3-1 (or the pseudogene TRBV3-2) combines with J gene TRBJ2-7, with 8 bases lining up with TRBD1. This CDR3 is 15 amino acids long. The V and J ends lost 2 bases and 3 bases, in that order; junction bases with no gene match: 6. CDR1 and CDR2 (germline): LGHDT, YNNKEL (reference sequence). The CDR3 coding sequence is TGTGCCAGCAGCCAAATCGGGACAGGCTTCTACGAGCAGTACTTC. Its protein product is CASSQIGTGFYEQYF.

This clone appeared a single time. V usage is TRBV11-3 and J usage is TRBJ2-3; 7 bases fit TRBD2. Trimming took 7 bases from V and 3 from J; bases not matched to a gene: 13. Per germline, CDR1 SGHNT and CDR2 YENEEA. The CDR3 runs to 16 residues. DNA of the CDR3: TGTGCCAGCAAATATGGGGGGGGGTCCCCTACAGATACGCAGTATTTT. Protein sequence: CASKYGGGSPTDTQYF.

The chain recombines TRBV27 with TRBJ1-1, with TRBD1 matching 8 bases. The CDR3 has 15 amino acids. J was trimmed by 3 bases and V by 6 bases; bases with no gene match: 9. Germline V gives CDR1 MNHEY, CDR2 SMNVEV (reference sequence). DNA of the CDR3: TGTGCCAGCAGGTGGGGACAGGCAGTGGACACTGAAGCTTTCTTT. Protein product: CASRWGQAVDTEAFF.